This T cell receptor (beta chain) was observed in a study of CD8+ T cells in alopecia areata. At the level of the study: Each of the treated patients was given oral tofacitinib, 5 to 10 mg twice daily, for moderate-to-severe alopecia areata.

Once RNA had been extracted, it was reverse transcribed into cDNA to act as the sequencing template. The data were produced by immunoSEQ multiplex PCR, yet TCRdb's version contains in-frame clones alone and is incomplete. The table lists some 150,000 clones, around half of them singletons. The CDR3 covers 15 residues. CDR1 is MNHEY, CDR2 SVGAGI, per germline. Trimming at V came to 10 bases and at J to 0 bases, leaving 11 bases not matched to a gene. The sample here was CD8+ T cells sorted from blood, taken at week 0. This TCR was sampled from a human donor with alopecia areata. V gene TRBV6-5 combines with J gene TRBJ2-7; 8 bases map to TRBD2. CDR3 nucleotides: TGTGCCACTTCCAGGAGCGGGGGAACCTCCTACGAGCAGTACTTC. Protein product: CATSRSGGTSYEQYF.